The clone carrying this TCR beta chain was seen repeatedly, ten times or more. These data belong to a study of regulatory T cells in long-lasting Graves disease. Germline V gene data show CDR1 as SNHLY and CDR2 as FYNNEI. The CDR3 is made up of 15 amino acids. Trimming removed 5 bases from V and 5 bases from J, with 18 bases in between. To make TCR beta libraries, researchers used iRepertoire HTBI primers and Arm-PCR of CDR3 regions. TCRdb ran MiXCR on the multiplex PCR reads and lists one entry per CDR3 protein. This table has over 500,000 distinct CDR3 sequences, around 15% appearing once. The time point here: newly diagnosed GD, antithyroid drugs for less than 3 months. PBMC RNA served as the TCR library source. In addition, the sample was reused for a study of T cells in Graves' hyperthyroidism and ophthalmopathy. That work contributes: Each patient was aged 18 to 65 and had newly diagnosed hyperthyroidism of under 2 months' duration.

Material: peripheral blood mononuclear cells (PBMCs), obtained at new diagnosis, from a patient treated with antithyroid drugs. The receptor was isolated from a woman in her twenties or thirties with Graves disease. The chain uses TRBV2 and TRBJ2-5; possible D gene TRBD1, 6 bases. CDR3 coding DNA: TGTGCCAGCAGTCGAGACGGGACACCTGGGGAGACCCAGTACTTC. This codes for CASSRDGTPGETQYF.